The next 11 T cell receptor beta chains were all read from a single sample in a study of T-cell memory formation after mild COVID-19. TCRdb passed the 5' RACE reads through MiXCR, listing each CDR3 protein once. The repertoire includes approximately 250,000 distinct CDR3 sequences, roughly 17% of them detected once, and around 23% sits in the top ten. The material sequenced was PBMCs or a T cell subset sorted from them (not recorded which). The receptors come from a man aged 18 to 29 who had mild COVID-19 (a few samples of this study predate the infection). Cell type and time point are not known.

The gene calls are TRBV4-2 and TRBJ2-1; D is perhaps TRBD2 (5 bases). CDR1 LGHNA and CDR2 YNFKEQ come from the germline V gene. V gave up 0 bases and J gave up 7 bases, with 13 bases separating them. The CDR3 has 15 amino acids. CDR3 amino acids: CASSQDSTLVNEQFF. Here the CDR3 DNA reads TGTGCCAGCAGCCAAGATAGCACACTAGTAAATGAGCAGTTCTTC.

Many counts were recorded for this clonotype. V gene TRBV12-3 or TRBV12-4 combines with J gene TRBJ2-1; possibly TRBD1 for D (5 bases). Trimming stripped 6 bases from V and 5 bases from J, with 11 bases between. CDR3 length: 13 residues. The CDR3 DNA reads as TGTGCCAGCAGCCCCAGGGTTAACAATGAGCAGTTCTTC. The encoded protein is CASSPRVNNEQFF.

This clonotype was observed a few times. The CDR3 region is CATSTEVLGAPYNEQFF. In DNA, the CDR3 is TGTGCCACCAGCACTGAAGTTTTAGGGGCACCCTACAATGAGCAGTTCTTC. The J gene is TRBJ2-1, the V gene TRBV15, with D possibly TRBD1 on 5 matching bases. Trimming shortened V by 4 bases and J by 2 bases, and 18 bases separated the two germline ends. The CDR3 sequence is 17 residues long. CDR1 and CDR2 from the germline V gene are LNHNV and YYDKDF (reference sequence). Complete variable domain (other parts from reference TRBV15 and TRBJ2-1): DAMVIQNPRYQVTQFGKPVTLSCSQTLNHNVMYWYQQKSSQAPKLLFHYYDKDFNNEADTPDNFQSRRPNTSFCFLDIRSPGLGDTAMYLCATSTEVLGAPYNEQFFGPGTRLTVL.

The sample holds a few counts of this clonotype. V and J are TRBV15 and TRBJ1-2, with 7 bases fitting TRBD1. Trimming removed 0 bases from V and 2 bases from J; junction bases left unmatched: 6. The V gene's germline CDR1 is LNHNV and CDR2 YYDKDF (reference sequence). The CDR3 contains 16 residues. The CDR3 DNA sequence: TGTGCCACCAGCAGAGATCGACAGGGTTTGAACTATGGCTACACCTTC. This sequence encodes CATSRDRQGLNYGYTF. The full variable domain, in which reference TRBV15 and TRBJ1-2 provide the parts outside the CDR3, is DAMVIQNPRYQVTQFGKPVTLSCSQTLNHNVMYWYQQKSSQAPKLLFHYYDKDFNNEADTPDNFQSRRPNTSFCFLDIRSPGLGDTAMYLCATSRDRQGLNYGYTFGSGTRLTVV.

The V call is TRBV11-2, the J call TRBJ2-1; no definite D call. CDR1 and CDR2 (germline): SGHAT, FQNNGV. Trimming removed 0 bases from V and 7 bases from J, with 7 bases in between. The CDR3 covers 13 residues. CDR3 sequence: CASSLDFRNEQFF. CDR3 nucleotides: TGTGCCAGCAGCTTAGATTTTAGAAATGAGCAGTTCTTC.

This clonotype was seen a few times. V usage is TRBV11-2 and J usage is TRBJ2-7, with D perhaps given as TRBD1 or TRBD2 (5 bases each). Trimming took off 5 bases at V and 6 bases at J, with 20 bases between the two ends. Germline CDR1 and CDR2: SGHAT and FQNNGV. The CDR3 extends over 15 amino acids. CDR3 sequence (DNA): TGTGCCAGCAGCCCTCGGGCCCGGTCAGGGAGCGAGCAGTACGTC. Translation: CASSPRARSGSEQYV.

This clonotype showed up just a few times. The chain recombines TRBV18 with TRBJ2-6; perhaps TRBD1 as D (5 bases). Trimming took 5 bases from V and 6 from J, leaving 8 bases between them. The CDR3 consists of 13 residues. The germline V gene has CDR1 KGHSH and CDR2 LQKENI. The CDR3 bases are TGTGCCAGCTCATCTGGACAGGCCAACGTCCTGACTTTC. Amino acids: CASSSGQANVLTF.

The chain links TRBV3-1 to TRBJ2-3, with D uncertain. Trimming pared 4 bases from V and 9 bases from J, leaving 14 bases between. Germline V gene lookup returns CDR1 LGHDT and CDR2 YNNKEL (reference sequence). The CDR3 spans 13 residues. In DNA, the CDR3 is TGTGCCAGCAGCCCATACGAGACCGGGACGCAGTATTTT. It codes for CASSPYETGTQYF.

In nucleotides, the CDR3 is TGTGCCAGCAGTTCCCCGGGAGCAACTAATGAAAAACTGTTTTTT. Amino acid sequence: CASSSPGATNEKLFF. J is TRBJ1-4 and V is TRBV6-2 or TRBV6-3, with D uncertain. The CDR3 covers 15 residues. Germline V gene sequence: CDR1 MNHEY, CDR2 SVGEGT. V gave up 4 bases and J gave up 0 bases, with 9 bases separating them.

This clonotype has a handful of counts. For the CDR3, the DNA is TGTGCCAGCAGCTTAGATAGGAGTGCGAAGTCCGGGGAGCTGTTTTTT. It is translated as CASSLDRSAKSGELFF. This chain uses TRBV7-2 with TRBJ2-2; D gene ambiguous. V was cut by 1 base and J by 6 bases, with 15 bases left in between. CDR3 length: 16 residues. Per the germline V gene, CDR1 is SGHTA and CDR2 is FQGNSA. The full variable domain, in which reference TRBV7-2 and TRBJ2-2 provide the parts outside the CDR3, is GAGVSQSPSNKVTEKGKDVELRCDPISGHTALYWYRQSLGQGLEFLIYFQGNSAPDKSGLPSDRFSAERTGGSVSTLTIQRTQQEDSAVYLCASSLDRSAKSGELFFGEGSRLTVL.

The chain is built from TRBV7-2 and TRBJ1-2; tentatively, D is TRBD1 (6 bases). The CDR3 length is 15 residues. The ends were cut back, 4 bases at V and 5 bases at J, with 17 bases in the middle. Germline V gives CDR1 SGHTA, CDR2 FQGNSA. CDR3 protein: CASSYRGGPAYGYTF. The CDR3 bases are TGTGCCAGCAGCTACCGGGGGGGGCCGGCATATGGCTACACCTTC. Drawing the rest from reference TRBV7-2 and TRBJ1-2, the complete variable domain is GAGVSQSPSNKVTEKGKDVELRCDPISGHTALYWYRQSLGQGLEFLIYFQGNSAPDKSGLPSDRFSAERTGGSVSTLTIQRTQQEDSAVYLCASSYRGGPAYGYTFGSGTRLTVV.